Listed below are T cell receptor beta chains from one sample, sequenced in a study of T cell changes during pregnancy in multiple sclerosis. Profiling relied on immunoSEQ multiplex PCR, and the TCRdb table lists in-frame clones only, not all of them. This table has tens of thousands of clones, about 91% appearing once. The specimen was peripheral blood, collected in the first trimester of pregnancy. These receptors all come from a female donor with multiple sclerosis, enrolled in a pregnancy study. Both conserved end residues are part of each CDR3. The order of the fields is clone size, V gene, D gene, CDR3 length, J gene, CDR3 protein, CDR3 DNA. A D gene is named only where the DNA matches it firmly. Size is omitted from some rows. Given values are once, few, many or a class for expanded clones.

>NA|TRBV5-6|NA|14|TRBJ1-5
CASSADRMGQPQHF
TGTGCCAGCAGCGCGGACAGAATGGGACAGCCCCAGCATTTT
>NA|TRBV16|TRBD1|16|TRBJ1-5
CASSPSGQGGVQPQHF
TGTGCCAGCAGCCCCTCGGGACAGGGTGGGGTTCAGCCCCAGCATTTT
>NA|TRBV27|TRBD1|14|TRBJ2-7
CASRGTGLGYEQYF
TGTGCCAGCAGGGGGACAGGGTTAGGCTACGAGCAGTACTTC
>NA|TRBV11-2|NA|13|TRBJ2-3
CASSLLRTDTQYF
TGTGCCAGCAGCCTCCTCCGCACAGATACGCAGTATTTT
>NA|TRBV10-3|TRBD1|13|TRBJ1-2
CAISGGQGVGYTF
TGTGCCATCAGTGGCGGACAGGGGGTAGGCTACACCTTC
>NA|TRBV4-2|NA|16|TRBJ1-1
CASSQEPHGANTEAFF
TGTGCCAGCAGCCAAGAGCCCCACGGAGCGAACACTGAAGCTTTCTTT
>NA|TRBV18|TRBD1|14|TRBJ1-5
CASSPTGGQQPQHF
TGTGCCAGCTCTCCCACAGGGGGCCAGCAGCCCCAGCATTTT
>NA|TRBV30|NA|14|TRBJ2-3
CAWSRAGSTDTQYF
TGTGCCTGGAGCAGGGCGGGGAGCACAGATACGCAGTATTTT
>once|TRBV4-3|TRBD1|17|TRBJ1-1
CASSQTTGTGARTEAFF
TGCGCCAGCAGCCAAACGACCGGGACAGGGGCAAGGACTGAAGCTTTCTTT
>NA|TRBV6-5|NA|12|TRBJ2-5
CASSYGPETQYF
TGTGCCAGCAGTTACGGGCCTGAGACCCAGTACTTC
>NA|TRBV11-2|NA|14|TRBJ1-3
CASSFSGVGNTIYF
TGTGCCAGCAGTTTTTCGGGGGTCGGAAACACCATATATTTT
>NA|TRBV4-2|NA|15|TRBJ1-5
CASSQEDSSNQPQHF
TGTGCCAGCAGCCAAGAGGACAGTAGCAATCAGCCCCAGCATTTT
>NA|TRBV5-1|NA|15|TRBJ1-1
CASSLAQGSNTEAFF
TGCGCCAGCAGCTTGGCCCAGGGCTCGAACACTGAAGCTTTCTTT
>NA|TRBV10-2|TRBD2|15|TRBJ2-3
CASSDAAGGTDTQYF
TGCGCCAGCAGTGATGCGGCGGGGGGCACAGATACGCAGTATTTT
>NA|TRBV11-2|TRBD2|16|TRBJ2-7
CASSLLGSGGRDEQYF
TGTGCCAGCAGCTTACTGGGTAGCGGGGGGCGGGACGAGCAGTACTTC
>NA|TRBV15|TRBD1|13|TRBJ1-1
CATSRGETGEAFF
TGTGCCACCAGCAGAGGGGAGACAGGGGAAGCTTTCTTT
>few|TRBV18|TRBD1|15|TRBJ1-2
CASSPPRTGNYGYTF
TGTGCCAGCTCACCACCTAGGACAGGGAACTATGGCTACACCTTC
>NA|TRBV7-2|NA|12|TRBJ1-2
CASSLVQYGYTF
TGTGCCAGCAGCTTAGTACAATATGGCTACACCTTC
>NA|TRBV2|TRBD2|14|TRBJ2-3
CAGGLAGNTDTQYF
TGTGCCGGAGGACTAGCGGGGAACACAGATACGCAGTATTTT
>once|TRBV6-5|NA|15|TRBJ1-1
CASSYQGWMNTEAFF
TGTGCCAGCAGTTACCAGGGATGGATGAACACTGAAGCTTTCTTT
>NA|TRBV4-1|NA|11|TRBJ1-2
CASSQNNGYTF
TGCGCCAGCAGCCAAAACAATGGCTACACCTTC
>NA|TRBV9|TRBD1|14|TRBJ1-1
CASSAGTGGTEAFF
TGTGCCAGCAGCGCCGGGACAGGGGGCACTGAAGCTTTCTTT
>NA|TRBV15|NA|12|TRBJ1-5
CATSTGDSAQHF
TGTGCCACCAGCACTGGAGATTCAGCCCAGCATTTT
>NA|TRBV18|NA|12|TRBJ2-7
CASQERVGEQYF
TGTGCCAGCCAGGAGAGGGTGGGCGAGCAGTACTTC
>NA|TRBV7-2|TRBD2|15|TRBJ2-7
CASSPTSGGSYEQYF
TGTGCCAGCAGCCCCACTAGCGGGGGTTCCTACGAGCAGTACTTC
>NA|TRBV27|TRBD1|13|TRBJ1-2
CASSPQGEAGYTF
TGTGCCAGCAGTCCTCAGGGGGAGGCTGGCTACACCTTC
>few|TRBV19|NA|15|TRBJ1-3
CASSPLQGSGNTIYF
TGTGCCAGTAGCCCGCTACAGGGATCTGGAAACACCATATATTTT
>NA|TRBV19|NA|13|TRBJ1-1
CASSIDSGSEAFF
TGTGCCAGTAGTATAGATTCAGGGTCGGAAGCTTTCTTT
>NA|TRBV6-4|TRBD2|15|TRBJ2-1
CASSDVAGVNNEQFF
TGTGCCAGCAGCGACGTAGCGGGGGTTAACAATGAGCAGTTCTTC
>NA|TRBV15|NA|12|TRBJ2-2
CATTRLTGELFF
TGTGCCACTACTCGACTCACCGGGGAGCTGTTTTTT
>NA|TRBV19|TRBD1|15|TRBJ1-2
CASRRDRVSDYGYTF
TGTGCCAGTAGGAGGGACAGGGTGTCTGACTATGGCTACACCTTC
>NA|TRBV7-9|NA|12|TRBJ1-2
CASSLGEAGYTF
TGTGCCAGCAGCTTAGGGGAGGCAGGCTACACCTTC
>once|TRBV6-5|TRBD1|15|TRBJ1-6
CASSYEGASNSPLHF
TGTGCCAGCAGTTACGAGGGGGCGAGTAATTCACCCCTCCACTTT
>NA|TRBV4-3|TRBD1|15|TRBJ1-2
CASSQEGTGNYGYTF
TGCGCCAGCAGCCAAGAGGGGACAGGAAACTATGGCTACACCTTC
>NA|TRBV13|TRBD2|16|TRBJ2-1
CASSARTSPFYNEQFF
TGTGCCAGCAGCGCTCGGACTAGCCCCTTCTACAATGAGCAGTTCTTC
>NA|TRBV27|NA|14|TRBJ2-7
CASSLNGVTYEQYF
TGTGCCAGCAGTTTAAACGGGGTAACCTACGAGCAGTACTTC
>NA|TRBV29-1|TRBD1|14|TRBJ2-7
CSVRDRTLSYEQYF
TGCAGCGTTCGGGACAGGACCCTCTCCTACGAGCAGTACTTC
>few|TRBV5-1|NA|17|TRBJ1-4
CASSLDSSTATNEKLFF
TGCGCCAGCAGCTTGGACAGTTCGACCGCAACTAATGAAAAACTGTTTTTT
>NA|TRBV14|TRBD1|14|TRBJ2-5
CASSRQGWEKTQYF
TGTGCCAGCAGTCGACAGGGATGGGAAAAGACCCAGTACTTC
>NA|TRBV5-1|TRBD1|15|TRBJ2-1
CASSPLDREYNEQFF
TGCGCCAGCAGCCCATTGGACAGGGAGTACAATGAGCAGTTCTTC
>once|TRBV11-2|NA|13|TRBJ2-7
CASSLGLFDEQYF
TGTGCCAGCAGCTTAGGACTATTCGACGAGCAGTACTTC
>NA|TRBV19|NA|15|TRBJ1-4
CASSIGALSGEKLFF
TGTGCCAGTAGTATAGGGGCGTTGAGCGGTGAAAAACTGTTTTTT
>NA|TRBV2|NA|14|TRBJ2-7
CASSEISRGHEQYF
TGTGCCAGCAGTGAAATCTCGCGGGGGCACGAGCAGTACTTC
>NA|TRBV18|TRBD1|14|TRBJ2-7
CASSPGTVSYEQYF
TGTGCCAGCTCACCTGGGACAGTTTCCTACGAGCAGTACTTC
>NA|TRBV10-3|TRBD1|15|TRBJ2-3
CAIRGTGINTDTQYF
TGTGCCATCAGGGGGACAGGGATTAACACAGATACGCAGTATTTT
>NA|TRBV5-4|TRBD2|15|TRBJ2-1
CASSLGLAGDNEQFF
TGTGCCAGCAGCCTAGGACTAGCGGGTGACAATGAGCAGTTCTTC